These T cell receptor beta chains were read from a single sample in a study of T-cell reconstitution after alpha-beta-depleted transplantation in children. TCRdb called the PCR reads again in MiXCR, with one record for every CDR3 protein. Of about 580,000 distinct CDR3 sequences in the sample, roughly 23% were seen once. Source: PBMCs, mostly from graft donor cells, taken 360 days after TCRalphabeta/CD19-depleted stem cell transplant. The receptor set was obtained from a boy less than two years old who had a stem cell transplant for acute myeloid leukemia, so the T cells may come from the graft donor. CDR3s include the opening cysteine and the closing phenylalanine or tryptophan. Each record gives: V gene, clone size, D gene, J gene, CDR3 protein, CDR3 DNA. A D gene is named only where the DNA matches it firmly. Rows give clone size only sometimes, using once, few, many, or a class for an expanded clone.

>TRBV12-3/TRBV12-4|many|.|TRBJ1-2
CASRMGGKGYTF
TGTGCCAGCAGGATGGGGGGAAAGGGCTACACCTTC
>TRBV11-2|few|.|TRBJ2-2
CASSLVPVNTGELFF
TGTGCCAGCAGCTTAGTCCCCGTAAACACCGGGGAGCTGTTTTTT
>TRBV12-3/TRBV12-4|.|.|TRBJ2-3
CASSLGVNTDTQYF
TGTGCCAGCAGTTTGGGTGTTAACACAGATACGCAGTATTTT
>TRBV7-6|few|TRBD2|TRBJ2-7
CASSLGLAGTRSSYEQYF
TGTGCCAGCAGCTTGGGACTAGCGGGGACAAGAAGCTCCTACGAGCAGTACTTC
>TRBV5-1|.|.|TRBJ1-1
CASSLTSLDRNTEAFF
TGCGCCAGCAGCTTGACTTCCCTCGACAGGAACACTGAAGCTTTCTTT
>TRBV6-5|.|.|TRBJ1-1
CASSYSNRDYWNTEAFF
TGTGCCAGCAGTTACTCGAACAGGGATTATTGGAACACTGAAGCTTTCTTT
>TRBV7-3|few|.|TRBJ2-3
CASSLNGGESDTQYF
TGTGCCAGCAGCTTAAATGGCGGGGAGTCAGATACGCAGTATTTT
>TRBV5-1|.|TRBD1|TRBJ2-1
CASSSRDDRGFYNEQFF
TGCGCCAGCAGCTCCCGTGATGACAGGGGGTTTTACAATGAGCAGTTCTTC
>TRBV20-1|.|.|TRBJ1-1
CSAVIGTEAFF
TGCAGTGCTGTCATCGGTACTGAAGCTTTCTTT
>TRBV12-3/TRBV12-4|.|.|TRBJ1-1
CASSLDRPEAFF
TGTGCCAGCAGTTTAGACCGACCCGAAGCTTTCTTT
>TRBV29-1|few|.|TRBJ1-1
CSVLQSLGGAFF
TGCAGCGTTCTCCAGTCGTTGGGGGGAGCTTTCTTT
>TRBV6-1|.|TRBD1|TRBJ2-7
CASFGGTGSAYEQYF
TGTGCCAGCTTCGGTGGGACAGGGTCCGCCTACGAGCAGTACTTC
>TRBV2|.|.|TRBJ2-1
CASSGGTLTYNEQFF
TGTGCCAGCAGTGGGGGGACGCTCACCTACAATGAGCAGTTCTTC
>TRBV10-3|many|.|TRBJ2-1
CAISRGSSNEQFF
TGTGCCATCAGCCGGGGGTCATCCAATGAGCAGTTCTTC
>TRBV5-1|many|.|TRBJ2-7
CASSLGTTTYEQYF
TGCGCCAGCAGCTTGGGGACTACGACCTACGAGCAGTACTTC
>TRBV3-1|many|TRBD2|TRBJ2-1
CASSQGLASYNEQFF
TGTGCCAGCAGCCAAGGACTAGCCTCCTACAATGAGCAGTTCTTC
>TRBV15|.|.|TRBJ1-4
CATSRDGGPTNEKLFF
TGTGCCACCAGCAGAGACGGGGGCCCAACTAATGAAAAACTGTTTTTT
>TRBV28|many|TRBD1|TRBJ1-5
CASGRTGEQPQHF
TGTGCCAGCGGCCGGACAGGAGAACAGCCCCAGCATTTT
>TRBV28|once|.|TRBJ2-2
CASSPQTLKGTGELFF
TGTGCCAGCAGTCCCCAGACCCTAAAGGGGACCGGGGAGCTGTTTTTT
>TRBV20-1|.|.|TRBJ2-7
CSARKEIYEQYF
TGCAGTGCTAGAAAGGAGATCTACGAGCAGTACTTC